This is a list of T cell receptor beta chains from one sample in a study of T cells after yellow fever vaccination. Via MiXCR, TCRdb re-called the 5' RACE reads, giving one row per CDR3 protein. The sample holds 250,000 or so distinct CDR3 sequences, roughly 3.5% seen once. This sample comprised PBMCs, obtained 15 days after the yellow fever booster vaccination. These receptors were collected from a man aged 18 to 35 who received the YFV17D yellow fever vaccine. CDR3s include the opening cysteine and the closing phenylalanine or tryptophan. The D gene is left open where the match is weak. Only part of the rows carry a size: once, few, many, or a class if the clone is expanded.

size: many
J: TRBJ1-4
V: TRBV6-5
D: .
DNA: TGTGCCAGCAGTTACTCGGCGGGGACTGAGTTGGGGAAACTGTTTTTT
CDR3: CASSYSAGTELGKLFF

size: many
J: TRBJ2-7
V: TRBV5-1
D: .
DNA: TGCGCCAGCAGCTTTAATGCGGCCGACTACGAGCAGTACTTC
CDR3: CASSFNAADYEQYF

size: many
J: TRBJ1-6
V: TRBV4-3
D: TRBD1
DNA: TGCGCCAGCAGCCCGGACAGGGCCCATAATTCACCCCTCCACTTT
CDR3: CASSPDRAHNSPLHF

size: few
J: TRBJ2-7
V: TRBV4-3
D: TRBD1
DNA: TGCGCCAGCAGCCAAGACTTGGGACAGGGGTTATACGAGCAGTACTTC
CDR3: CASSQDLGQGLYEQYF

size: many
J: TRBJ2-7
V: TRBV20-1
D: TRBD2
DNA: TGCAGTGCTAGAACCGGGATGGGACTAGAGCAGTACTTC
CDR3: CSARTGMGLEQYF

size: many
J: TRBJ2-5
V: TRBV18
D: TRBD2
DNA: TGTGCCAGCTCACCCCAGAGCAGCGGGGGAGTCCAAGAGACCCAGTACTTC
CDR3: CASSPQSSGGVQETQYF

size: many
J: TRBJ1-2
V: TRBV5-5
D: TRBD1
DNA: TGTGCCAGCAGCTTGGAGGAGGGGGCCCCCCATGGCTACACCTTC
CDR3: CASSLEEGAPHGYTF

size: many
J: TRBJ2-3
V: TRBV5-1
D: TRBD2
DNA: TGCGCCAGCAGCTTTCAGCGGGGGGATACGCAGTATTTT
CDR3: CASSFQRGDTQYF

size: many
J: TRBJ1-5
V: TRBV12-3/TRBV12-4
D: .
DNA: TGTGCCAGCAGTCCCCAGGGGACGGATCAGCCCCAGCATTTT
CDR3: CASSPQGTDQPQHF

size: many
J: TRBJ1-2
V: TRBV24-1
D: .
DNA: TGTGCCACCAGTGACGGCGGGCACTATGGCTACACCTTC
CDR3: CATSDGGHYGYTF

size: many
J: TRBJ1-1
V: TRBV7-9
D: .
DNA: TGTGCCAGCAGCCGCAGGTCGAGTGAAGCTTTCTTT
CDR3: CASSRRSSEAFF

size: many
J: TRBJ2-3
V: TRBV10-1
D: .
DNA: TGCGCCAGCAGTCGGACTAACACAGATACGCAGTATTTT
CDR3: CASSRTNTDTQYF

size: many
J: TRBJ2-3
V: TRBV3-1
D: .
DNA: TGTGCCAGCAGGGAGCAGTATTTT
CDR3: CASREQYF

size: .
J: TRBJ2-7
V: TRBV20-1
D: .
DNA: TGCAGTGCTAGCTTCCGGGGCTACGAGCAGTACTTC
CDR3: CSASFRGYEQYF

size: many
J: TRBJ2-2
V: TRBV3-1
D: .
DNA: TGTGCCAGCAGCCCAACAGGGTTCGTCGACACCGGGGAGCTGTTTTTT
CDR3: CASSPTGFVDTGELFF

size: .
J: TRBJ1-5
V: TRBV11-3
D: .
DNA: TGTGCCAGCGGGCGGGAGCCCTCGGCCCAGCATTTT
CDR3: CASGREPSAQHF

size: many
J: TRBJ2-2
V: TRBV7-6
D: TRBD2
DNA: TGTGCCAGCAGCCCGGGGACTACCAAAACCGGGGAGCTGTTTTTT
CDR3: CASSPGTTKTGELFF

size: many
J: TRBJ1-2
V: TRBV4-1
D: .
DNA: TGCGCCAGCAGCCTACGACAGAGTAGCGATGGCTACACCTTC
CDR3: CASSLRQSSDGYTF

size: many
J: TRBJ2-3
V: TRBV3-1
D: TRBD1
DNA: TGTGCCAGCAGCATACAGGGGGCCCCAGATACGCAGTATTTT
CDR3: CASSIQGAPDTQYF

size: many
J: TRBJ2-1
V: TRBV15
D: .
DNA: TGTGCCACCAGCAGATCCAATAGGGGGGGGAATGAGCAGTTCTTC
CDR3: CATSRSNRGGNEQFF

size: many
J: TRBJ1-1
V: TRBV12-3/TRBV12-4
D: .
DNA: TGTGCCAGCAGCCTGGCTTCGGGTTACACTGAAGCTTTCTTT
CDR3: CASSLASGYTEAFF

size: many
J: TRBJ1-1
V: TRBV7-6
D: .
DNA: TGTGCCAGCAGCTCAAGGGTAGACAACACTGAAGCTTTCTTT
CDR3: CASSSRVDNTEAFF

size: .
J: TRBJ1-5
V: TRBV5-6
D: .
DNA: TGTGCCAGCAGCTTGGGGGTGGGAAATCAGCCCCAGCATTTT
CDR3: CASSLGVGNQPQHF

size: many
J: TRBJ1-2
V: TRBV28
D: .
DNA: TGTGCCAGCAGGGAGGGTTCGGGCAGAGTCCTCGCTATGGAAGGCTACACCTTC
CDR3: CASREGSGRVLAMEGYTF

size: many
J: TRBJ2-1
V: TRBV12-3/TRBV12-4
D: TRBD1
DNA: TGTGCCAGCAAGCAACAGGGGGCCGGCTATGAGCAGTTCTTC
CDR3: CASKQQGAGYEQFF

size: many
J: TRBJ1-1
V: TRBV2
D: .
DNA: TGTGCCAGCCAATGGGATATGAACACTGAAGCTTTCTTT
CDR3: CASQWDMNTEAFF

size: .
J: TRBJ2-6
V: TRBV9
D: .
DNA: TGTGCCAGCAGGTACGGGGGTAGTGGGGCCAACGTCCTGACTTTC
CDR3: CASRYGGSGANVLTF

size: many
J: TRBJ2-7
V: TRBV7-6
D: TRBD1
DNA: TGTGCCAGCAGCTTGGGGACAGGGGTTTACGAGCAGTACTTC
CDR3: CASSLGTGVYEQYF

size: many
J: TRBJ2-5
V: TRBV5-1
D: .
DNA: TGCGCCAGCAGCTCGGACCCGCAGGGGACCCAAGAGACCCAGTACTTC
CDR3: CASSSDPQGTQETQYF

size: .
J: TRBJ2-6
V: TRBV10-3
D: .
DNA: TGTGCCATCAGTGGTCAGATCTCTGGGGCCAACGTCCTGACTTTC
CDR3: CAISGQISGANVLTF

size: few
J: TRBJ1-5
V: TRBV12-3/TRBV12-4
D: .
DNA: TGTGCCAGCAGTTTTGCCAGGGTGGGTCAGCCCCAGCATTTT
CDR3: CASSFARVGQPQHF

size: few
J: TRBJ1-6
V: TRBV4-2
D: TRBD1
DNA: TGTGCCAGCAGCCCGAGACAGGGGACGGATTCACCCCTCCACTTT
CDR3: CASSPRQGTDSPLHF

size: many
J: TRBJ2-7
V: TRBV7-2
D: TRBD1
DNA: TGTGCCAGCAGCTTAGTAGGGGGACAGGGGGTAACCTACGAGCAGTACTTC
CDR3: CASSLVGGQGVTYEQYF

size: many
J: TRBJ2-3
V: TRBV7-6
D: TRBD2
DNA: TGTGCCAGCAGCTCCCTCCAGGTTCGGGGGGCAGATACGCAGTATTTT
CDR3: CASSSLQVRGADTQYF

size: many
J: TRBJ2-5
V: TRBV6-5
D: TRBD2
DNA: TGTGCCAGCAGTTACGACCCAGGTTCGGGAGGGACCCAGTACTTC
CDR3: CASSYDPGSGGTQYF

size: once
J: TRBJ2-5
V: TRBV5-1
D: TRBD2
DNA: TGCGCCAGCAGCTTGGAGGGAGCTAGCGGGGCCGAGACCCAGTACTTC
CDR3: CASSLEGASGAETQYF

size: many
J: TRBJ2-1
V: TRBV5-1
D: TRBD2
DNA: TGCGCCAGCAGCTTACGACTAGCTTACAATGAGCAGTTCTTC
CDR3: CASSLRLAYNEQFF

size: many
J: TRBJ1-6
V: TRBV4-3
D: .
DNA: TGCGCCAGCAGCCTTAGCTTCCACCCGGATTCACCCCTCCACTTT
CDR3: CASSLSFHPDSPLHF

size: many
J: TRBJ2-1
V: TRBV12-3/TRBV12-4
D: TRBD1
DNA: TGTGCCAGCAGTTCCTCAGGGGGTGAGCAGTTCTTC
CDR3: CASSSSGGEQFF

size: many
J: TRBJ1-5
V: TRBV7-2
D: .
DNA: TGTGCCAGCAGCTTAGGCGTCGGGGGCGAGGATCAGCCCCAGCATTTT
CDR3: CASSLGVGGEDQPQHF

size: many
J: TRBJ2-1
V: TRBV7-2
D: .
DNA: TGTGCCAGCAGCTTTTTGACCGGGAATGAGCAGTTCTTC
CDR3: CASSFLTGNEQFF

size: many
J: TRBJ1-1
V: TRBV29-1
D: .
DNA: TGCAGCGTTGGCAGTGGTGGTGAAGCTTTCTTT
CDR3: CSVGSGGEAFF

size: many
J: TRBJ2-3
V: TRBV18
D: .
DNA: TGTGCCAGCTCACCCGAAGGGTTCTCAGATACGCAGTATTTT
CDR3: CASSPEGFSDTQYF

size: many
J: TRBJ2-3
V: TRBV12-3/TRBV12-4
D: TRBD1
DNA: TGTGCCAGCAGCATGACAGGGGATGGCACAGATACGCAGTATTTT
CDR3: CASSMTGDGTDTQYF

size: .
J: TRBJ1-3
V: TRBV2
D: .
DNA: TGTGCCAGCAGTGAAGGCAGGGGAAACACCATATATTTT
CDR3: CASSEGRGNTIYF

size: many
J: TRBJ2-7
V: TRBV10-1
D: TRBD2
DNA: TGCGCCAGCAGTGAAGCGGGGAGGCCCTACGAGCAGTACTTC
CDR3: CASSEAGRPYEQYF

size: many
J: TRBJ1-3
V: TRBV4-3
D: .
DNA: TGCGCCAGCAGCGACCTAAGGTCTGGAAACACCATATATTTT
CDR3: CASSDLRSGNTIYF

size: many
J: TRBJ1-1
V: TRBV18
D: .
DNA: TGTGCCAGCTCTGAGAGTTCGAACACTGAAGCTTTCTTT
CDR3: CASSESSNTEAFF

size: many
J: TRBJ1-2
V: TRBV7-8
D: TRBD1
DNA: TGTGCCAGCAGCACTGACAGGGGGCAGGGTGGCTACACCTTC
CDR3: CASSTDRGQGGYTF

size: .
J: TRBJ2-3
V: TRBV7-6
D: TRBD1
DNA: TGTGCCAGCAGCTTAGCTTCAGGGGGCGGCGGTACGCAGTATTTT
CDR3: CASSLASGGGGTQYF

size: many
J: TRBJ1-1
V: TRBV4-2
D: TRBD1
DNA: TGTGCCAGCAGCCAGGGACAGGGGCATGAAGCTTTCTTT
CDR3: CASSQGQGHEAFF

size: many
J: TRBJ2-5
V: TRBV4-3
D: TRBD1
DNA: TGCGCCAGCAGCCAGAGGGACAGGGGAGGGAAGACCCAGTACTTC
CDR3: CASSQRDRGGKTQYF

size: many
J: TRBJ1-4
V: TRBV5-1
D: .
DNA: TGCGCCAGCAGCACTTCAGGCACAACTAATGAAAAACTGTTTTTT
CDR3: CASSTSGTTNEKLFF

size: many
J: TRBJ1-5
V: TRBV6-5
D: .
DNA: TGTGCCAGCAGTTACGGCGTGTATCAGCCCCAGCATTTT
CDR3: CASSYGVYQPQHF

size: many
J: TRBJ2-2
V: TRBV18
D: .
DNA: TGTGCCAGCTCACCACCGAATGGGGCCGGGGAGCTGTTTTTT
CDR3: CASSPPNGAGELFF

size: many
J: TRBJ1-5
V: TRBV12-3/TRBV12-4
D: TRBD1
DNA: TGTGCCAGCAGTAGGACAGGGGGCGGTCAGCCCCAGCATTTT
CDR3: CASSRTGGGQPQHF

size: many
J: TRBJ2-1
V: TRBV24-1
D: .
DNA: TGTGCCACCAGTGATTCCCCGAGTTTATGGACGCAGTTCTTC
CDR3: CATSDSPSLWTQFF